The table lists the clone carrying this TCR beta chain with a few counts. The antigen is unknown. This specimen belongs to a study of beta chain features in type 1 diabetes. General study points: Significant though moderate, a shortening of TCRB CDR3s appeared in all four CD4+ subsets of Type 1 diabetes patients.

There was one heparinised blood draw per donor, averaging roughly 0.12 L. Sequencing targeted expressed TCRB transcripts, as all isolated RNA had been reverse transcribed. Libraries were prepared by immunoSEQ multiplex PCR; TCRdb keeps only in-frame clonotypes and omits some of them. The table records 630,000 or so clones, over 13% of them present only once. The CDR3 loop spans 14 amino acids. Germline V gene lookup returns CDR1 MNHEY and CDR2 SVGAGI. V was cut by 0 bases and J by 1 base, with 6 bases left in between. This chain links TRBV6-5 with TRBJ2-5; D is possibly TRBD2 (6 bases). The receptor was derived from a man between 18 and 35 years old with type 1 diabetes. The sequenced sample was naive CD4+ T cells from blood. CDR3 sequence: CASSYSTSQETQYF. The CDR3 coding sequence is TGTGCCAGCAGTTACTCGACTAGCCAAGAGACCCAGTACTTC.